The rows below give T cell receptor beta chains drawn from one sample of a study of beta chain features in type 1 diabetes. Sequenced by immunoSEQ multiplex PCR; TCRdb stores in-frame clones only, minus some. The sample shows some 700,000 clones, 13% of them seen only once. The specimen was naive CD4+ T cells from blood. These receptors were taken from a man between 18 and 29 years old with type 1 diabetes. Each CDR3 is given with its conserved first and last residue. The D gene is left open where the match is weak. A row's size may be missing; if present it is once, few, many or a size class.

clone_size,v_call,d_call,j_call,cdr3_nt,cdr3_aa
few,TRBV18,TRBD2,TRBJ2-5,TGTGCCAGCGCGGGGGGTTCCCAAGAGACGACCCAGTACTTC,CASAGGSQETTQYF
.,TRBV10-3,.,TRBJ1-1,TGTGCCATCAGTACCATGAACACTGAAGCTTTCTTT,CAISTMNTEAFF
.,TRBV12-5,.,TRBJ2-3,TGTGCTAGTGGTTTTGAGGGGATTCTAGATACGCAGTATTTT,CASGFEGILDTQYF
.,TRBV5-1,.,TRBJ2-2,TGCGCCAGCAGCTTGGAACTCGGGGAGCTGTTTTTT,CASSLELGELFF
few,TRBV13,.,TRBJ2-1,TGTGCCAGCAGCTTAGGCAGTAGCTCCTACAATGAGCAGTTCTTC,CASSLGSSSYNEQFF
few,TRBV5-4,TRBD1,TRBJ2-1,TGTGCCAGCAGCTTGGTGGACAGGGACTACAATGAGCAGTTCTTC,CASSLVDRDYNEQFF
few,TRBV9,.,TRBJ2-3,TGTGCCAGCAGCGTAGAGGTGAGCACAGATACGCAGTATTTT,CASSVEVSTDTQYF
few,TRBV6-5,.,TRBJ2-3,TGTGCCAGCAAGGCTAGCGGCACAGATACGCAGTATTTT,CASKASGTDTQYF
few,TRBV7-6,.,TRBJ2-2,TGTGCCAGCAGCTTAGCGCCTGGGGAGCTGTTTTTT,CASSLAPGELFF
.,TRBV14,.,TRBJ1-2,TGTGCCAGCAGCCGAGGGGGGTCTAACTATGGCTACACCTTC,CASSRGGSNYGYTF
few,TRBV10-3,.,TRBJ1-5,TGTGCCATCAGTGAGTCGTCAAATCAGCCCCAGCATTTT,CAISESSNQPQHF
few,TRBV2,.,TRBJ1-1,TGTGCCAGCAGTGATATGCACACAGATGAAGCTTTCTTT,CASSDMHTDEAFF
.,TRBV6-1,.,TRBJ1-6,TGTGCCAGCAGTGAAGGGGAGGAACCACCCCTCCACTTT,CASSEGEEPPLHF
.,TRBV13,TRBD1,TRBJ2-3,TGTGCCAGCAGCCCAGGACAGGCTTGGGATACGCAGTATTTT,CASSPGQAWDTQYF
few,TRBV6-6,.,TRBJ1-2,TGTGCCAGCAGTTCTGAGAACTATGGCTACACCTTC,CASSSENYGYTF
few,TRBV30,.,TRBJ2-5,TGTGCCTGGAGTGGGGGACCGACACAAGAGACCCAGTACTTC,CAWSGGPTQETQYF
few,TRBV30,.,TRBJ1-2,TGTGCCTGGAGGGAGGGCTATGGCTACACCTTC,CAWREGYGYTF
few,TRBV30,.,TRBJ1-1,TGTGCCCGATCGACCATGAACACTGAAGCTTTCTTT,CARSTMNTEAFF
.,TRBV6-1,TRBD1,TRBJ2-2,TGTGCCAGCACTATGGACAGGGAGGTAACCGGGGAGCTGTTTTTT,CASTMDREVTGELFF
few,TRBV6-5,.,TRBJ2-1,TGTGCCAGCACCCCACCAAACCAGCGGAGCAATGAGCAGTTCTTC,CASTPPNQRSNEQFF
.,TRBV14,.,TRBJ2-7,TGTGCCAGCAGCCAAGAGTGGTACGAGCAGTACTTC,CASSQEWYEQYF
.,TRBV27,TRBD1,TRBJ2-6,TGTGCCAGCAGTCAATCGACAGGGTTCTTGTCTGGGGCCAACGTCCTGACTTTC,CASSQSTGFLSGANVLTF
few,TRBV6-6,.,TRBJ2-5,TGTGCCACCACAGCAGGCGGGGCCTTCCTTGAGAAGCCCCAGTACTTC,CATTAGGAFLEKPQYF
.,TRBV14,TRBD2,TRBJ2-1,TGTGCCAGCAGCCCTCTTCCTAGCGGGGTATCCTACAATGAGCAGTTCTTC,CASSPLPSGVSYNEQFF
few,TRBV5-1,.,TRBJ2-2,TGCGCCAGCAGCTTGGACGGGGCGAACACCGGGGAGCTGTTTTTT,CASSLDGANTGELFF
.,TRBV10-2,.,TRBJ2-3,TGCGCCACCATCAGGGGGGGCCAGGGTGATACGCAGTATTTT,CATIRGGQGDTQYF
few,TRBV27,.,TRBJ2-5,TGTGCCAGCAGCGACCCGGGGCTGGAGACCCAGTACTTC,CASSDPGLETQYF
.,TRBV13,.,TRBJ2-6,TGTGCCAGCAGGTGGCAGGTGGGGGCCAACGTCCTGACTTTC,CASRWQVGANVLTF
.,TRBV13,.,TRBJ1-2,TGTGCCAGCAGCTTAGGGGGCTATGGCTACACCTTC,CASSLGGYGYTF
many,TRBV4-2,.,TRBJ2-1,TGTGCCAGCAGCCAAGATGGGGGAAGTGAGTTCTTC,CASSQDGGSEFF
few,TRBV5-1,.,TRBJ1-1,TGCGCCAGCACCCTGGGCGGGAACACTGAAGCTTTCTTT,CASTLGGNTEAFF
few,TRBV19,.,TRBJ2-3,TGTGCCAGTGAAAATAGAGGTGGCACAGATACGCAGTATTTT,CASENRGGTDTQYF
few,TRBV19,.,TRBJ1-1,TGTGCCAGTAGTATCGCCACTGAAGCTTTCTTT,CASSIATEAFF
few,TRBV29-1,.,TRBJ1-5,TGCAGCGCTTGGGGGGGCTCCGGCTATAGCAATCAGCCCCAGCATTTT,CSAWGGSGYSNQPQHF
few,TRBV30,.,TRBJ1-1,TGTGCCTGGAGCGAAATAATGACTGAAGCTTTCTTT,CAWSEIMTEAFF
.,TRBV28,.,TRBJ1-3,TGTGCCAGCAATCGCGGGGGGGAGAGGTACTCTGGAAACACCATATATTTT,CASNRGGERYSGNTIYF
.,TRBV10-3,.,TRBJ2-5,TGTGCCATCAGCCAGGGACTCGGAGAGACCCAGTACTTC,CAISQGLGETQYF
few,TRBV28,TRBD2,TRBJ2-3,TGTGCCAGCGGGTCTAGCGGGGGGGCTGGGACAGATACGCAGTATTTT,CASGSSGGAGTDTQYF
few,TRBV20-1,TRBD2,TRBJ2-2,TGCAGTGCGTTAGCGGGCGGGGAGCTGTTTTTT,CSALAGGELFF
.,TRBV18,.,TRBJ2-7,TGTGCCAGCTCTTATGCGTCAGGGAGCTCCTACGAGCAGTACTTC,CASSYASGSSYEQYF
.,TRBV19,.,TRBJ1-5,TGTGCCAGTAGTATAGATCTATCGGGGCGGGGCTCGGAGCCCCAGCATTTT,CASSIDLSGRGSEPQHF
.,TRBV6-5,TRBD1,TRBJ1-2,TGTGCCAGCAGTCAGGACAGGGGCTATGGCTACACCTTC,CASSQDRGYGYTF
few,TRBV30,.,TRBJ2-3,TGTGCCTCTAGCTGGGATACGCAGTATTTT,CASSWDTQYF
.,TRBV2,.,TRBJ2-1,TGTGCCAGCAGTGAGCTGGGGACCGGTAACAATGAGCAGTTCTTC,CASSELGTGNNEQFF
.,TRBV27,.,TRBJ2-7,TGTGCCAGCAGTAAGCCCCTTGGGGAGCAGTACTTC,CASSKPLGEQYF
.,TRBV2,TRBD1,TRBJ2-3,TGTGCCAGCAGAACCGGGACAGACACAGATACGCAGTATTTT,CASRTGTDTDTQYF
.,TRBV20-1,.,TRBJ2-1,TGCAGTGCTAGAGATTACGATGAGCAGTTCTTC,CSARDYDEQFF
few,TRBV7-8,.,TRBJ1-6,TGTGCCAGCAGCTTTGACGGACCCCTCCACTTT,CASSFDGPLHF
few,TRBV5-4,TRBD2,TRBJ2-5,TGTGCCAGCAGCCCAAGGGCGACTAGCGGGGGAGAGACCCAGTACTTC,CASSPRATSGGETQYF
few,TRBV5-1,.,TRBJ2-1,TGCGCCAGCAGCTTCGCGACAGCAGGCAATGAGCAGTTCTTC,CASSFATAGNEQFF
few,TRBV10-3,.,TRBJ2-1,TGTGCCATCAGTGTCAGTCAGGGCCCCGACAATGAGCAGTTCTTC,CAISVSQGPDNEQFF
once,TRBV27,.,TRBJ1-1,TGTGCCAGCAGCCGACCCCACTTGAACACTGAAGCTTTCTTT,CASSRPHLNTEAFF
few,TRBV30,TRBD1,TRBJ1-1,TGTGCCTGGAGTGCCTACAGGGGTTATCTTGCTGAAGCTTTCTTT,CAWSAYRGYLAEAFF
.,TRBV7-9,TRBD1,TRBJ1-5,TGTGCCAGCAGCTTTTCCGGGACAGGGTCTAACAATCAGCCCCAGCATTTT,CASSFSGTGSNNQPQHF
.,TRBV7-2,.,TRBJ2-3,TGTGCCAGCAGCCGGGTGGGACAAAGCACAGATACGCAGTATTTT,CASSRVGQSTDTQYF
few,TRBV27,.,TRBJ1-2,TGTGCCAGCAGTCCCCAAGGGGGAATCTATGGGGGCTACACCTTC,CASSPQGGIYGGYTF
few,TRBV12-2,.,TRBJ2-5,TGTGCAAGTCGCTCACGATTACAGCGGAGGCAGACCCAGTACTTC,CASRSRLQRRQTQYF
few,TRBV13,TRBD1,TRBJ2-7,TGTGCCAGCAGCTATTACGACAGGGAAGTATACGAGCAGTACTTC,CASSYYDREVYEQYF
.,TRBV28,TRBD1,TRBJ2-3,TGTGCCAGCAGTCCGGGACAGGGGACAGATACGCAGTATTTT,CASSPGQGTDTQYF
few,TRBV6-1,TRBD2,TRBJ2-1,TGTGCCAGCAGCGCTACTAGCGGGGTCGGGAATGAGCAGTTCTTC,CASSATSGVGNEQFF